These 20 T cell receptor beta chains were all obtained from the same sample, sequenced in a study of human T cells and chemical hapten exposure. MiXCR, applied by TCRdb to the RACE reads, yields one record per CDR3 protein. The sample carries roughly 110,000 distinct CDR3 sequences, approximately 12% recorded once. Time point meaning: pre-sensitization, week 0. As to treatment: therapeutic diphenylcyclopropenone sensitization with weekly scalp DPC. The specimen was whole blood, collected in connection with sensitization to the hapten diphenylcyclopropenone (DPC). These receptor sequences come from a woman aged 50 to 65 with alopecia areata. Some clones in this sample may be carry-over from other donors' samples.

CDR3 nucleotides: TGTGCCAGCGGGCGACAGGGGGGGACTGAAAAACTGTTTTTT. As protein: CASGRQGGTEKLFF. The rearrangement links TRBV2 to TRBJ1-4; 9 bases line up with TRBD1. The V segment lost 8 bases and the J segment 7 bases; nucleotides outside the gene matches: 8. The CDR3 sequence is 14 residues long. Germline-derived CDR1 and CDR2 are SNHLY and FYNNEI.

The table lists this clonotype with a few counts. V and J are TRBV11-2 and TRBJ1-5, with D uncertain. Per germline, CDR1 SGHAT and CDR2 FQNNGV. The CDR3 is 13 amino acids. Trimming took off 4 bases at V and 3 bases at J, with 7 bases between the two ends. CDR3 protein: CASSSRINQPQHF. CDR3 nucleotide sequence: TGTGCCAGCAGCTCGAGAATCAATCAGCCCCAGCATTTT.

The CDR3 sequence is CASNSGTDFEAFF. In DNA, the CDR3 is TGCGCCAGCAACTCCGGGACAGACTTTGAAGCTTTCTTT. This chain links TRBV5-1 with TRBJ1-1; 7 bases align to TRBD1. The V gene end was trimmed by 6 bases and the J gene end by 7 bases; junction bases not matched to a gene: 9. This CDR3 region has 13 residues. Germline CDR1 reads SGHRS; CDR2 reads YFSETQ.

This clonotype was seen many times. The chain is built from TRBV28 and TRBJ1-2, with D possibly TRBD1 on 6 matching bases. The V and J ends lost 6 bases and 4 bases respectively, with 18 bases between them. The germline V gene has CDR1 MDHEN and CDR2 SYDVKM. This CDR3 is built from 15 residues. CDR3 DNA sequence: TGTGCCAGCAGCTGGGGGGGGCTATCCTCCTATGGCTACACCTTC. This encodes CASSWGGLSSYGYTF.

This clonotype was seen a handful of times. The chain uses TRBV12-3 or TRBV12-4 and TRBJ1-1; D gene ambiguous. CDR3 length: 14 residues. The V end was cut by 4 bases, the J end by 1 base, with 10 bases between. CDR3 sequence reads: CASSYAGPNTEAFF. In nucleotides, the CDR3 is TGTGCCAGCAGTTACGCCGGGCCGAACACTGAAGCTTTCTTT.

This clonotype was seen at least ten times. The V call is TRBV28, the J call TRBJ2-7; 7 nucleotides match TRBD1. This CDR3 spans 13 amino acids. Germline assignment: CDR1 MDHEN and CDR2 SYDVKM. V dropped 6 bases and J dropped 6; count of bases not matched to a gene: 8. CDR3 in DNA: TGTGCCAGCAGACCCGACAGGGTCTCCGAGCAGTACTTC. Encoded protein: CASRPDRVSEQYF.

There are many counts of this clonotype. This sequence joins TRBV29-1 and TRBJ1-1; D may be TRBD1 (5 bases). The germline gives CDR1 SQVTM, CDR2 ANQGSEA. This CDR3 comprises 14 residues. V lost 5 bases to trimming and J lost 0 bases, with 13 bases between them. CDR3 residues: CSVRSGPMNTEAFF. The CDR3 nucleotides are TGCAGCGTTCGCTCAGGGCCAATGAACACTGAAGCTTTCTTT.

CDR3 DNA sequence: TGCGCCAGCAGCTTGGTAGGACAGGGTGAAAATGAGCAGTTCTTC. This sequence encodes CASSLVGQGENEQFF. The chain links TRBV5-1 to TRBJ2-1, with 8 bases matching TRBD1. The CDR3 loop spans 15 amino acids. Germline V lookup: CDR1 SGHRS, CDR2 YFSETQ. Losses at the gene ends were 0 bases for V and 7 bases for J; bases not matched to a gene: 6.

This clonotype was observed a handful of times. This chain uses TRBV6-5 with TRBJ2-5; the match to TRBD2 covers 9 bases. V lost 0 bases, J lost 5 bases, and 7 bases stayed unmatched. The CDR3 runs 16 residues. Germline CDR1 MNHEY, CDR2 SVGAGI. The CDR3 DNA sequence: TGTGCCAGCAGTTACTCCGGCGGGGGGGCGGCCGAGACCCAGTACTTC. Translation: CASSYSGGGAAETQYF.

The chain combines TRBV7-9 with TRBJ1-1; weak D call: TRBD1 (6 bases). V dropped 5 bases and J dropped 2 bases, with 12 bases sitting between them. This CDR3 has 14 residues. Germline V gene lookup returns CDR1 SEHNR and CDR2 FQNEAQ (reference sequence). The CDR3 sequence: CASSAVQGNTEAFF. CDR3 sequence (DNA): TGTGCCAGCAGCGCGGTACAGGGAAACACTGAAGCTTTCTTT.

The rearrangement joins TRBV7-2 to TRBJ2-2, with TRBD2 matching 8 bases. There are 16 residues in the CDR3. Trimming removed 5 bases from V and 1 base from J; junction bases left unmatched: 6. From germline, CDR1 is SGHTA and CDR2 FQGNSA. CDR3 DNA: TGTGCCAGCAGCGCGCCGGGACTAGAGAACACCGGGGAGCTGTTTTTT. Translated: CASSAPGLENTGELFF. The whole variable domain, filled in from reference TRBV7-2 and TRBJ2-2, reads GAGVSQSPSNKVTEKGKDVELRCDPISGHTALYWYRQSLGQGLEFLIYFQGNSAPDKSGLPSDRFSAERTGGSVSTLTIQRTQQEDSAVYLCASSAPGLENTGELFFGEGSRLTVL.

This clonotype was observed at least ten times. V usage is TRBV6-2 or TRBV6-3 and J usage is TRBJ2-1, with TRBD2 matching 10 bases. Germline trimming cut 2 bases from V and 12 bases from J; bases unmatched to any gene: 19. The CDR3 consists of 18 residues. The germline V gene encodes CDR1 MNHEY and CDR2 SVGEGT. The CDR3 region is CASSYTVPGLAYTGGQFF. In nucleotides, the CDR3 is TGTGCCAGCAGTTACACTGTCCCGGGACTAGCGTACACAGGAGGGCAGTTCTTC.

This chain connects TRBV28 to TRBJ2-7; the match to TRBD1 covers 9 bases. This CDR3 is built from 15 residues. Trimming removed 5 bases from V and 3 bases from J; junction bases left unmatched: 8. Germline V lookup: CDR1 MDHEN, CDR2 SYDVKM. DNA of the CDR3: TGTGCCAGCAGTCTTACAGGGGGCATTAGCTACGAGCAGTACTTC. Its protein is CASSLTGGISYEQYF.

This clonotype was counted a few times. The rearrangement joins TRBV7-2 to TRBJ2-2; TRBD2 might be the D (6 bases). This CDR3 region has 15 residues. The ends were cut back, 6 bases at V and 2 bases at J, with 13 bases in the middle. Germline CDR1 reads SGHTA; CDR2 reads FQGNSA. The CDR3 nucleotides are TGTGCCAGCAGTTTCGGCGGGGCAAACACCGGGGAGCTGTTTTTT. Translated, it gives CASSFGGANTGELFF.

At least ten counts were recorded for this clonotype. The chain uses TRBV11-2 and TRBJ2-1; 10 bases are shared with TRBD2. V lost 2 bases, J lost 5 bases, and 3 bases stayed unmatched. The CDR3 runs 15 residues. In germline, CDR1 is SGHAT, CDR2 FQNNGV. CDR3 nucleotide sequence: TGTGCCAGCAGCTTACGGCTAGCGGGGGACAATGAGCAGTTCTTC. It specifies CASSLRLAGDNEQFF.

This clonotype turned up a few times. The chain recombines TRBV5-5 with TRBJ1-5, with D uncertain. The CDR3 runs to 14 residues. Germline lookup yields CDR1 SGHKS and CDR2 YYEKEE (reference sequence). V dropped 0 bases and J dropped 3 bases, with 7 bases sitting between them. In DNA form, the CDR3 reads TGTGCCAGCAGCTTGGCGACGGTCAATCAGCCCCAGCATTTT. This gives the protein CASSLATVNQPQHF.

This clonotype was observed a handful of times. The chain carries TRBV2 and TRBJ1-6, with D uncertain. CDR3 size: 15 residues. From germline, CDR1 is SNHLY and CDR2 FYNNEI. V was trimmed by 6 bases and J by 8 bases, leaving 17 bases between them. CDR3 coding DNA: TGTGCCAGCAGACACGACACAGTCGGGGATTCACCCCTCCACTTT. The encoded protein is CASRHDTVGDSPLHF.

The rearrangement uses TRBV7-9 and TRBJ1-4; 7 nucleotides line up with TRBD1. The V gene end was trimmed by 4 bases and the J gene end by 7 bases; junction bases not matched to a gene: 9. Germline CDR1 is SEHNR and CDR2 is FQNEAQ (reference sequence). CDR3 length: 15 residues. DNA for the CDR3: TGTGCCAGCAGCTCGGAACAGGGGTATGGTGAAAAACTGTTTTTT. The encoded protein is CASSSEQGYGEKLFF.

This clonotype showed up many times. CDR3 region: CASSSTGDTQYF. The CDR3 nucleotides read TGTGCCAGCAGCTCGACAGGGGATACGCAGTATTTT. The chain joins TRBV28 to TRBJ2-3; 7 nucleotides match TRBD1. The CDR3 is 12 residues long. CDR1 is MDHEN and CDR2 is SYDVKM in the germline V gene. V trimming: 6 bases; J trimming: 6 bases; junction bases outside the gene matches: 3.

This chain connects TRBV28 to TRBJ2-3, with TRBD1 matching 8 bases. The CDR3 has 15 amino acids. Germline V lookup: CDR1 MDHEN, CDR2 SYDVKM. The ends lost 6 bases at V and 3 bases at J; junction bases unmatched: 8. Written as DNA, the CDR3 is TGTGCCAGCAGGGCAAGGACAGGGAAAACAGATACGCAGTATTTT. This sequence encodes CASRARTGKTDTQYF.